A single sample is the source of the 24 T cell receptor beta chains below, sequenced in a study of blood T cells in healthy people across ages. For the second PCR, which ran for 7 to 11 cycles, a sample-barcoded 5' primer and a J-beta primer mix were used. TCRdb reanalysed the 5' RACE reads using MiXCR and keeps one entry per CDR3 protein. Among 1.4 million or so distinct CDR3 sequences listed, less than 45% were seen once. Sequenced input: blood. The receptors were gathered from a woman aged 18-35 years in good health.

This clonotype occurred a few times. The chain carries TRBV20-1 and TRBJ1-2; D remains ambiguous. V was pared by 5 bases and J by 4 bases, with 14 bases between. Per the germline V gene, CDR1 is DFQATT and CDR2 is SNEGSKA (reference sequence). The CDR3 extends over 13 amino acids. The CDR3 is CSAPYRVRYGYTF. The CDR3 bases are TGCAGTGCTCCATACCGGGTTCGCTATGGCTACACCTTC.

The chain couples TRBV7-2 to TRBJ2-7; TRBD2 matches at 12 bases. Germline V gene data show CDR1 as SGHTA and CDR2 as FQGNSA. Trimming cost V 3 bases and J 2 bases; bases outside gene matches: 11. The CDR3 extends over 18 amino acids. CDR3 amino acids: CASSLVGLAGGSPYEQYF. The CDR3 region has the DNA TGTGCCAGCAGCTTGGTGGGACTAGCGGGTGGGAGCCCCTACGAGCAGTACTTC.

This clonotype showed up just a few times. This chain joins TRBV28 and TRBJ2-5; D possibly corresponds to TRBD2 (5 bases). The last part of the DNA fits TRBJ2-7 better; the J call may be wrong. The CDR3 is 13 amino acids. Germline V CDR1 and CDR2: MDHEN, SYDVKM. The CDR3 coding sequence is TGTGCCAGCAGGGAGGTACAAGAAGACGAGCAGTACTTC. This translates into CASREVQEDEQYF.

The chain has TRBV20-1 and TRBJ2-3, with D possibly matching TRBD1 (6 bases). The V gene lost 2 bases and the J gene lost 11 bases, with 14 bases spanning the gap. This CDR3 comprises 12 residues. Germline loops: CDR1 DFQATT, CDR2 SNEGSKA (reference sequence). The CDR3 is CSARSTGWRQYF. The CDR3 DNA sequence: TGCAGTGCTAGATCGACAGGCTGGAGGCAGTATTTT.

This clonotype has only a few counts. CDR3 DNA sequence: TGTGCCAGCAGCTTAGATGTGTTGAACACCGGGGAGCTGTTTTTT. Encoded protein: CASSLDVLNTGELFF. The chain has TRBV7-6 and TRBJ2-2; D call uncertain. CDR3 length equals 15 residues. The germline V gene encodes CDR1 SGHVS and CDR2 FNYEAQ. The V end lost 1 base, the J end lost 1 base, and 7 bases lay between the germline ends.

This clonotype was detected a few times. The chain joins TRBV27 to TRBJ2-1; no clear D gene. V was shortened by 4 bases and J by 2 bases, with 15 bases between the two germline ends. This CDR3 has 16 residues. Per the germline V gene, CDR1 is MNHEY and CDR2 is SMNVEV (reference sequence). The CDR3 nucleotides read TGTGCCAGCAGTTCCACTCTGGGAAGGGCCTACAATGAGCAGTTCTTC. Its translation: CASSSTLGRAYNEQFF.

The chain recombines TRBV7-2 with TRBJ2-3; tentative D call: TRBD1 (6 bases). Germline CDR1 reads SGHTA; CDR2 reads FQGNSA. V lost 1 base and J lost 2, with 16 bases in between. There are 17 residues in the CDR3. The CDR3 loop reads CASSLVDSTKITDTQYF. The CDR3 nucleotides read TGTGCCAGCAGCTTAGTGGACAGCACGAAAATCACAGATACGCAGTATTTT.

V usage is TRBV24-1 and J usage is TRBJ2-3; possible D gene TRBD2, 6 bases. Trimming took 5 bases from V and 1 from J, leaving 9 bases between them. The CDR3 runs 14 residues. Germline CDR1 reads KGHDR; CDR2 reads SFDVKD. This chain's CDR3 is CATSVASGTDTQYF. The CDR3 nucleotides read TGTGCCACCAGTGTGGCTAGCGGCACAGATACGCAGTATTTT.

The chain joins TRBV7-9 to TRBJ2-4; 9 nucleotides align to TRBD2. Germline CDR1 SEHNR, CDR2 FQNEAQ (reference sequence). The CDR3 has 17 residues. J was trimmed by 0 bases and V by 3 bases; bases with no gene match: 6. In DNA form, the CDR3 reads TGTGCCAGCAGCTTCGCACTAGCGGGTTTAGCCAAAAACATTCAGTACTTC. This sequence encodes CASSFALAGLAKNIQYF.

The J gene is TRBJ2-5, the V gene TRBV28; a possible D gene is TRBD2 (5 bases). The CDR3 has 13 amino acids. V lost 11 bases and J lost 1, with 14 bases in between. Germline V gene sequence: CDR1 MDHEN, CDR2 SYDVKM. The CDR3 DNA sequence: TGTGCCTCCAGAGGACTCTTCCAAGAGACCCAGTACTTC. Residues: CASRGLFQETQYF.

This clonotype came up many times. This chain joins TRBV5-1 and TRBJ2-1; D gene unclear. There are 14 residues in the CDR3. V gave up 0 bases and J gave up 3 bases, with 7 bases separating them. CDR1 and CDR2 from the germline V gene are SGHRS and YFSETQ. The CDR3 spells CASSLATSYNEQFF. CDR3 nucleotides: TGCGCCAGCAGCTTGGCCACCAGCTACAATGAGCAGTTCTTC.

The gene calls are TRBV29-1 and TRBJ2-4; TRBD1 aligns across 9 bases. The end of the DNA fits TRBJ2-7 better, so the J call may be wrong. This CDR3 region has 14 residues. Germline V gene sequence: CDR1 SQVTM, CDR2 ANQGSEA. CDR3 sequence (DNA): TGCAGCGTTGATACAGGGGGCTTCCCCTCCGAGCAGTACTTC. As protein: CSVDTGGFPSEQYF.

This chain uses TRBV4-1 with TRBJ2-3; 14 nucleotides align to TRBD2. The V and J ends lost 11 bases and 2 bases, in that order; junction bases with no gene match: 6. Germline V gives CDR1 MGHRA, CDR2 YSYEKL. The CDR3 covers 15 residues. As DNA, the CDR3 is TGCGCCTCAAGACTAGCGGGGGGGATCACAGATACGCAGTATTTT. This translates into CASRLAGGITDTQYF.

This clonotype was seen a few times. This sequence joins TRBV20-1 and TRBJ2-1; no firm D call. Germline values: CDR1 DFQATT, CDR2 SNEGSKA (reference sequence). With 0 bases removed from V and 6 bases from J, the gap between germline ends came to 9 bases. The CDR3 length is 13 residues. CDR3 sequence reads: CSARDPQLNEQFF. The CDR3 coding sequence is TGCAGTGCTAGAGACCCGCAGCTCAATGAGCAGTTCTTC.

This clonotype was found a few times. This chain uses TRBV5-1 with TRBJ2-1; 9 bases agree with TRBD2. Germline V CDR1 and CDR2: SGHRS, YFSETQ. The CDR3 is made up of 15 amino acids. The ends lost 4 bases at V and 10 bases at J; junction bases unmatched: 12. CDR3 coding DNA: TGCGCCAGCAGCACCTGCCCTAGCGGGAACTGCGAGCAGTTCTTC. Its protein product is CASSTCPSGNCEQFF.

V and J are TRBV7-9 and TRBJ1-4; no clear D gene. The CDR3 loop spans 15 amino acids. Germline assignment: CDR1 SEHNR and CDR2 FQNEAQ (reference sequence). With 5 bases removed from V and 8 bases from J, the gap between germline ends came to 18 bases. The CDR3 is CASSTAGGMQEKLFF. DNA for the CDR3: TGTGCCAGCAGCACGGCAGGCGGGATGCAGGAAAAACTGTTTTTT.

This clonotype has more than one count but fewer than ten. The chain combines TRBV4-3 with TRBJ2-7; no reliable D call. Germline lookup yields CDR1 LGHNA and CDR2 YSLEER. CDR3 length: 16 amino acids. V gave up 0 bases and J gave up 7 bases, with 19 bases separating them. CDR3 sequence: CASSQEASRMGMEQYF. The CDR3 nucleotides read TGCGCCAGCAGCCAAGAAGCAAGCAGGATGGGGATGGAGCAGTACTTC.

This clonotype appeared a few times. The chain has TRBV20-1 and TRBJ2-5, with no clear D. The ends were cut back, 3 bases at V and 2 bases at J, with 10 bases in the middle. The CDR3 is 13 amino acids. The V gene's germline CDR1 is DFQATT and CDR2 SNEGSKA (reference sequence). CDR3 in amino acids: CSASPFSQETQYF. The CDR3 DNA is TGCAGTGCTAGTCCCTTCAGTCAAGAGACCCAGTACTTC.

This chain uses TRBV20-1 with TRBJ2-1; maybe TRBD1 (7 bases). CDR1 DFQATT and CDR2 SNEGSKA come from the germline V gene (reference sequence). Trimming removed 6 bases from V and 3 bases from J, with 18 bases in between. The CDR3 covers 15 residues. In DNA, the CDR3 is TGCAGTGCCAAACCTCCGCAGGGGGGCTACAATGAGCAGTTCTTC. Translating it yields CSAKPPQGGYNEQFF.

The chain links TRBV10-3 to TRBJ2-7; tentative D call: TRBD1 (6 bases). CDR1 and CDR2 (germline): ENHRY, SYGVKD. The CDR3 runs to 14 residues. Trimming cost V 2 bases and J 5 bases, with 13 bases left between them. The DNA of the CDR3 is TGTGCCATCAGTGAGGTCCAGGGGCGGAACGAGCAGTACTTC. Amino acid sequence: CAISEVQGRNEQYF.

The CDR3 DNA reads as TGTGCCTGGAGAGTGGACTCTCACTACGAGCAGTACTTC. Its protein product is CAWRVDSHYEQYF. This sequence joins TRBV30 and TRBJ2-7, with D possibly matching TRBD2 (5 bases). The germline gives CDR1 GTSNPN, CDR2 SVGIG (reference sequence). This CDR3 comprises 13 residues. Trimming shortened V by 3 bases and J by 3 bases, and 12 bases separated the two germline ends.

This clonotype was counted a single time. The CDR3: CASSFLLTSVTDTQYF. CDR3 DNA: TGTGCCAGCAGTTTCCTTCTCACTAGCGTCACAGATACGCAGTATTTT. The genes are TRBV27 and TRBJ2-3, with TRBD2 matching 7 bases. J was trimmed by 2 bases and V by 3 bases; bases with no gene match: 8. CDR1 and CDR2 (germline): MNHEY, SMNVEV (reference sequence). This CDR3 is 16 amino acids long.

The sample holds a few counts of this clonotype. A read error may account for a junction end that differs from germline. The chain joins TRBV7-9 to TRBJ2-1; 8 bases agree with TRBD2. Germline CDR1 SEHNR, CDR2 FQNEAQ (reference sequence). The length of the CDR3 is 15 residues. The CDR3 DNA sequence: TGTGTCAGCAGCCATAGTTGGCTAGCGGGTAATGAGCAGTTCTTC. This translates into CVSSHSWLAGNEQFF.

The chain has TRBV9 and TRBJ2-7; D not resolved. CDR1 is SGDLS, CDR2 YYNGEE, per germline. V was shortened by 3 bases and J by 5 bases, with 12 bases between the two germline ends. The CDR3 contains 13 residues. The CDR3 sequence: CASSGGYSDEQYF. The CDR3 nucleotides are TGTGCCAGCAGCGGGGGATATTCCGACGAGCAGTACTTC. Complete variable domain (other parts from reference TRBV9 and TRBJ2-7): DSGVTQTPKHLITATGQRVTLRCSPRSGDLSVYWYQQSLDQGLQFLIQYYNGEERAKGNILERFSAQQFPDLHSELNLSSLELGDSALYFCASSGGYSDEQYFGPGTRLTVT.